This T cell receptor (beta chain) originates from a study of blood T cell repertoires in COVID-19. Study details: Samples came from the United States, Italy and Spain, spanning acute and convalescent COVID-19. In each case, the material was cDNA or gDNA derived from T cells, B-cell-depleted T cells, or PBMCs.

In the study's own analysis: For nucleated cells, counts were estimated from reference gene primer amplification. Assay used: immunoSEQ multiplex PCR; TCRdb lists only in-frame clones, some missing. The DNA gave D and trimming, while V, J and clone size come from that table. The sample includes tens of thousands of clones, roughly 90% of them seen just once. This clone was recorded only once. CDR1 and CDR2 (germline): SGHTA, FQGNSA. The CDR3 is made up of 14 amino acids. The ends lost 4 bases at V and 3 bases at J; junction bases unmatched: 3. The receptor was isolated from a human donor with active COVID-19. The donor label of this sample is uncertain. The sample was peripheral blood. The genes are TRBV7-2 and TRBJ2-3, with 8 bases identical to TRBD2. CDR3 sequence (DNA): TGTGCCAGCAGCTCCTTAGCGGGGACAGATACGCAGTATTTT. Residues: CASSSLAGTDTQYF.